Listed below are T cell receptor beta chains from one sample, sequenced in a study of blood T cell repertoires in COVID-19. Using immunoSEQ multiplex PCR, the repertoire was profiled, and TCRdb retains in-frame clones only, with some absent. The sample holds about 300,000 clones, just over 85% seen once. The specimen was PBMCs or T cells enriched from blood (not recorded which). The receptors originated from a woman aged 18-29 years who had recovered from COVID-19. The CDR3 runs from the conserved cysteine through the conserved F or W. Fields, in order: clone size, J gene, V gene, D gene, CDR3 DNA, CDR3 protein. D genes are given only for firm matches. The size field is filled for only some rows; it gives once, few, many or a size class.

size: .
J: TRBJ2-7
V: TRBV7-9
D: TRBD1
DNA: TGTGCCAGCAGCTCATCCGGGACAGCCTATTACGAGCAGTACTTC
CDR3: CASSSSGTAYYEQYF

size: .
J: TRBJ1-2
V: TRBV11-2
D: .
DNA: TGTGCCAGCAGCTTGGGTAGCAACTATGGCTACACCTTC
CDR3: CASSLGSNYGYTF

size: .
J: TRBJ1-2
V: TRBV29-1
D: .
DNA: TGCAGCGCGGGCCCTGGGGCAGGGGAATTCTATGGCTACACCTTC
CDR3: CSAGPGAGEFYGYTF

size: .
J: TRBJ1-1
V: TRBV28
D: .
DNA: TGTGCCAGCAGTTTTGAGAAGGAGGGGGGGTTTTTT
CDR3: CASSFEKEGGFF

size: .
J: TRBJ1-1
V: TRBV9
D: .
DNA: TGTGCCAGCAGCGTAGAGGGGATGAGGACTGAAGCTTTCTTT
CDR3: CASSVEGMRTEAFF

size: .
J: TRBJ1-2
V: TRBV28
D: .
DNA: TGTGCCACCGACGGGGGAGGCTATGGCTACACCTTC
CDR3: CATDGGGYGYTF

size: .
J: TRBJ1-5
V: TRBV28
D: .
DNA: TGTGCCAGCAGTGACTCGACAGTTTTGGGCAATCAGCCCCAGCATTTT
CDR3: CASSDSTVLGNQPQHF

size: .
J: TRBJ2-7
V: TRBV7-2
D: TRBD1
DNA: TGTGCCAGCAGCCCGCGACAGGGGAGACACGAGCAGTACTTC
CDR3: CASSPRQGRHEQYF

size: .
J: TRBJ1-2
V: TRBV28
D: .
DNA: TGTGCCAGCAGTTTATCAGTCCCAATTCCTAACTATGGCTACACCTTC
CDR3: CASSLSVPIPNYGYTF

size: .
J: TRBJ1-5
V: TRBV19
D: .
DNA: TGTGCCAGTAGTATTCGCCATGGAGGGGTGAGCAATCAGCCCCAGCATTTT
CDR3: CASSIRHGGVSNQPQHF

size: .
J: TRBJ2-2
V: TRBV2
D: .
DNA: TGTGCCAGCAGGCCTACTGTGAACACCGGGGAGCTGTTTTTT
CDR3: CASRPTVNTGELFF

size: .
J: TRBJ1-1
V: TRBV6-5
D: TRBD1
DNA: TGTGCCACCCGACAGGGTTGGAACACTGAAGCTTTCTTT
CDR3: CATRQGWNTEAFF

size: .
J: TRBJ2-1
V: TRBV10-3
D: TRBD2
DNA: TGTGCCATCAGTGAGCGGACTAGCGGCTACAATGAGCAGTTCTTC
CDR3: CAISERTSGYNEQFF

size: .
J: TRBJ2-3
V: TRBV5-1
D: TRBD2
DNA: TGCGCCACCCAGCGGGGGTTGGGTCCAGATACGCAGTATTTT
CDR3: CATQRGLGPDTQYF

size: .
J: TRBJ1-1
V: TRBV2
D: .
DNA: TGTGCCACTCAGACAGATGACACTGAAGCTTTCTTT
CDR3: CATQTDDTEAFF

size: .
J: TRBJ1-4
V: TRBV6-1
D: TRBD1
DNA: TGTGCCAGCAGTGAAAGCCCGGGACAGGGGGCTGAAAAACTGTTTTTT
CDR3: CASSESPGQGAEKLFF

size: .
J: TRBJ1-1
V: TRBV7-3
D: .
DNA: TGTGCCAGCAGCCTACAGACGAACACTGAAGCTTTCTTT
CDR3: CASSLQTNTEAFF

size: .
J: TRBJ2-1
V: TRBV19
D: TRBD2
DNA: TGTGCCAGTTCCCCATCTAGCGGGAGCATGGCCGAGCAGTTCTTC
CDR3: CASSPSSGSMAEQFF

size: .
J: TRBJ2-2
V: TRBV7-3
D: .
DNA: TGTGCCAGCAGCGAAATAGACGGGGAGCTGTTTTTT
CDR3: CASSEIDGELFF

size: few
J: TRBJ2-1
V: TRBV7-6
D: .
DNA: TGTGCCAGCAGCCCTCAGGGTTCCTACAATGAGCAGTTCTTC
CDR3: CASSPQGSYNEQFF

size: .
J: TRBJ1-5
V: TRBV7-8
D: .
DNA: TGTGCCAGCAGCTTCCCAGGGAATCAGCCCCAGCATTTT
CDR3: CASSFPGNQPQHF

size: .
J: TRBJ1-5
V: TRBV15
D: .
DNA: TGTGCCACCAGCAGAGAAGACAGCCAGGATCCCCATCGGCCCCAGCATTTT
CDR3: CATSREDSQDPHRPQHF

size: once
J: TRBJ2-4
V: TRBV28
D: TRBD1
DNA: TGTGCCAGCAGTTTTCGGACAGGGGATGGGGACATTCAGTACTTC
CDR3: CASSFRTGDGDIQYF

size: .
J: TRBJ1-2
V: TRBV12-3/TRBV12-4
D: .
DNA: TGTGCCAGCAGGGCGCCCGGGGGGGGCTACACCTTC
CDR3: CASRAPGGGYTF

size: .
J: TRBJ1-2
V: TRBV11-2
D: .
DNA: TGTGCCAGCAGCTCCGGGTCGAACTATGGCTACACCTTC
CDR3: CASSSGSNYGYTF

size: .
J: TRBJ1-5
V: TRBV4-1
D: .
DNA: TGCGCCAGCAGCCATAGACAGGTCCAGGGCAATCAGCCCCAGCATTTT
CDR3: CASSHRQVQGNQPQHF

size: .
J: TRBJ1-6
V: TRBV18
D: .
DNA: TGTGCCAGCTCACCACGGACAGCCCGAACCTATTCACCCCTCCACTTT
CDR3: CASSPRTARTYSPLHF

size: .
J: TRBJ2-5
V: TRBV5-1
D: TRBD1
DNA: TGCGCCAGCAGCTCCAGGACAGGGGAGGAGACCCAGTACTTC
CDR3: CASSSRTGEETQYF

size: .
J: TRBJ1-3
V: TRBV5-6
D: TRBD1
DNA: TGTGCCAGCAGCTTTCCAGGACAGGCACCCTCTGGAAACACCATATATTTT
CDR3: CASSFPGQAPSGNTIYF

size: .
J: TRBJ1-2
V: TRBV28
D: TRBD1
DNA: TGTGCCAGCAGTCCCCGGACAGGGCCTGGCTATGGCTACACCTTC
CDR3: CASSPRTGPGYGYTF

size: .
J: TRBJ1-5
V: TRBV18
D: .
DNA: TGTGCCAGCTCACCGGGAGGGCCCCAGCCCCAGCATTTT
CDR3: CASSPGGPQPQHF

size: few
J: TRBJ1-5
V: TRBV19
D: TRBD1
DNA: TGTGCCAGCCAGGACAGGGGGAGATTCAATCAGCCCCAGCATTTT
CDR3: CASQDRGRFNQPQHF

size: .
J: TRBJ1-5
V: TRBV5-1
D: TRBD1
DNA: TGCGCCAGCAGCTTAACAGGGGGCAATCAGCCCCAGCATTTT
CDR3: CASSLTGGNQPQHF

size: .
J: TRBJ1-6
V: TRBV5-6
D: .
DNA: TGTGCCAGCAGCTTGGATACAGGGTACAATTCACCCCTCCACTTT
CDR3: CASSLDTGYNSPLHF

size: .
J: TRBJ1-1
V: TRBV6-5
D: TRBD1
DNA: TGTGCCAGCATCGACAGGGGGATTGGCACTGAAGCTTTCTTT
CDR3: CASIDRGIGTEAFF

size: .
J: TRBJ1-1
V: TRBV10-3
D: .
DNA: TGTGCCATCAGTGATGGAGGGTGGAGCACTGAAGCTTTCTTT
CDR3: CAISDGGWSTEAFF

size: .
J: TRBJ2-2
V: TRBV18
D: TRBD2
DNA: TGTGCCAGCTCACCCGAACAAAAGAGGAGCGGGAGCCTCCTTAACACCGGGGAGCTGTTTTTT
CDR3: CASSPEQKRSGSLLNTGELFF

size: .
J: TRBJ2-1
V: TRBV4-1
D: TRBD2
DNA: TGCGCCAGCAGCCAAGATTGGGGGGGGAGGGTTGAGCAGTTCTTC
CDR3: CASSQDWGGRVEQFF

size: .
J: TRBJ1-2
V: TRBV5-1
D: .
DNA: TGCGCCAGCAGTCCCTCTCCGGGAGATTGGCGAGGCTACACCTTC
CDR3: CASSPSPGDWRGYTF

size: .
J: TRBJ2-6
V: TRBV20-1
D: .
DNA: TGCAGTGCTAGTGAGGACACCGGGGCCAACGTCCTGACTTTC
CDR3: CSASEDTGANVLTF

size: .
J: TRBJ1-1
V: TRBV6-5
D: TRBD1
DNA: TGTGCCAGCAGTAGACAGGGGTGGAACACTGAAGCTTTCTTT
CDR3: CASSRQGWNTEAFF

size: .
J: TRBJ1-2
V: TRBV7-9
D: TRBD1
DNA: TGTGCCAGCAGCGGACAGGGAGATAATGGCTACACCTTC
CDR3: CASSGQGDNGYTF

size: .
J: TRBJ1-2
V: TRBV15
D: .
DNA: TGTGCCACCAGCAGAGATATCTATGGCTACACCTTC
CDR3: CATSRDIYGYTF

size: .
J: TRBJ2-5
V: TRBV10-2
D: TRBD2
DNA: TGCGCCAGCAGAGTAGCGGGAACCGGAGAGACCCAGTACTTC
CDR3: CASRVAGTGETQYF

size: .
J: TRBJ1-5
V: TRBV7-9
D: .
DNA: TGTGCCAGCAGCTTACAGGGTTTCAATCAGCCCCAGCATTTT
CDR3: CASSLQGFNQPQHF

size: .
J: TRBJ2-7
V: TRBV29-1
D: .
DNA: TGCAGCGTTCGATCCCAACAGGGTTTTTACGAGCAGTACTTC
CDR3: CSVRSQQGFYEQYF

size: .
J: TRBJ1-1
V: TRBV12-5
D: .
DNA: TGTGCTCGTGGTTGGGGGGGCACGGGGGCTGAAGCTTTCTTT
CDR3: CARGWGGTGAEAFF

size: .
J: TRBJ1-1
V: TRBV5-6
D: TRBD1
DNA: TGTGCCAGCAGCTTGATGCCCAGGGGGCGGGCTGAAGCTTTCTTT
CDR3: CASSLMPRGRAEAFF

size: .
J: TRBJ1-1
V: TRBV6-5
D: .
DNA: TGTGCCAGCAGTTACCAGGGCACAACTGAAGCTTTCTTT
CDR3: CASSYQGTTEAFF

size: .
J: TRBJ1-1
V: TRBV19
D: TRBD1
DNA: TGTGCCAGTAGCATTCAGGGGGCGAAGAACACTGAAGCTTTCTTT
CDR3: CASSIQGAKNTEAFF

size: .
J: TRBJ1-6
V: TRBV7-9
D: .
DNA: TGTGCCAGCAGCCGCGACGGGGATAATTCACCCCTCCACTTT
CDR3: CASSRDGDNSPLHF